The rows below give T cell receptor beta chains drawn from one sample of a study of blood T cell repertoires in COVID-19. Produced via immunoSEQ multiplex PCR; TCRdb's table is partial and in-frame only. The data contain 75,000 to 100,000 clones, 75% to 90% of them singletons. Sequenced sample: peripheral blood. These receptors were taken from a man aged 80 or over with acute or convalescent COVID-19. CDR3s include the opening cysteine and the closing phenylalanine or tryptophan. The D gene is left open where the match is weak. Where a row states a size, it is once, few, many or the class of an expanded clone; other rows omit it.

V gene	D gene	clone size	J gene	CDR3 protein	CDR3 DNA
TRBV28	.	.	TRBJ2-1	CASSPQERYYNEQFF	TGTGCCAGCAGCCCCCAAGAGCGCTACTACAATGAGCAGTTCTTC
TRBV9	.	few	TRBJ1-1	CASSVATGVNTEAFF	TGTGCCAGCAGCGTAGCTACGGGAGTGAACACTGAAGCTTTCTTT
TRBV11-2	TRBD2	.	TRBJ2-7	CASSLGLAGTEQYF	TGTGCCAGCAGCCTGGGACTAGCGGGAACCGAGCAGTACTTC
TRBV7-2	TRBD2	.	TRBJ2-2	CASSSTGLVGDAGELFF	TGTGCCAGCAGCTCAACGGGACTAGTAGGGGACGCCGGGGAGCTGTTTTTT
TRBV5-5	.	.	TRBJ2-7	CASSLPTLHEQYF	TGTGCCAGCAGCTTGCCAACTCTCCACGAGCAGTACTTC
TRBV29-1	.	few	TRBJ2-2	CSVVAGVTNTGELFF	TGCAGCGTTGTGGCCGGGGTTACGAACACCGGGGAGCTGTTTTTT
TRBV11-2	.	.	TRBJ1-1	CASSLFADTEAFF	TGTGCCAGCAGCTTATTTGCGGACACTGAAGCTTTCTTT
TRBV5-4	.	.	TRBJ1-1	CASSARGGATEAFF	TGTGCCAGCAGCGCCCGGGGGGGCGCGACTGAAGCTTTCTTT
TRBV2	.	.	TRBJ2-5	CASSLRDTTFQETQYF	TGTGCCAGCAGTCTCCGGGACACCACCTTCCAAGAGACCCAGTACTTC
TRBV9	TRBD2	.	TRBJ2-7	CASSPTAGGFYEQYF	TGTGCCAGCAGCCCCACAGCGGGAGGCTTCTACGAGCAGTACTTC
TRBV7-2	.	.	TRBJ1-2	CASSYHRVRGYTF	TGTGCCAGCAGCTACCACAGGGTCCGGGGCTACACCTTC
TRBV6-2/TRBV6-3	.	.	TRBJ2-2	CASSYPSRGVGTGELFF	TGTGCCAGCAGTTACCCCTCCAGGGGCGTAGGAACCGGGGAGCTGTTTTTT
TRBV20-1	.	.	TRBJ2-5	CSARVGETQYF	TGCAGTGCTAGAGTCGGTGAGACCCAGTACTTC
TRBV6-5	TRBD1	.	TRBJ2-5	CASTRTGNGQETQYF	TGTGCCAGCACCCGGACAGGGAATGGGCAAGAGACCCAGTACTTC
TRBV2	TRBD1	.	TRBJ1-2	CASSGDSLKGYTF	TGTGCCAGCAGTGGGGACAGCCTAAAGGGCTACACCTTC
TRBV29-1	.	.	TRBJ2-3	CSVYLVSVPDTQYF	TGCAGCGTCTACCTAGTATCGGTCCCAGATACGCAGTATTTT
TRBV4-1	.	.	TRBJ1-4	CASSQGLTNEKLFF	TGCGCCAGCAGCCAAGGACTGACTAATGAAAAACTGTTTTTT
TRBV6-2/TRBV6-3	TRBD1	.	TRBJ2-3	CASSYGGTGTDTQYF	TGTGCCAGCAGTTACGGGGGGACAGGGACAGATACGCAGTATTTT
TRBV28	.	.	TRBJ1-5	CASSLDSFNQPQHF	TGTGCCAGCAGCTTAGACAGCTTCAATCAGCCCCAGCATTTT
TRBV7-8	TRBD1	.	TRBJ2-7	CASSLLDRANEQYF	TGTGCCAGCAGCCTCCTCGACAGGGCCAACGAGCAGTACTTC
TRBV19	.	.	TRBJ1-1	CASSINRATEAFF	TGTGCCAGTAGTATTAACAGGGCCACTGAAGCTTTCTTT
TRBV28	.	.	TRBJ2-7	CASSFYGEQYF	TGTGCCAGCAGTTTCTATGGCGAGCAGTACTTC
TRBV6-1	.	.	TRBJ1-4	CASSEQGRGGEKLFF	TGTGCCAGCAGTGAACAAGGGAGGGGAGGGGAAAAACTGTTTTTT
TRBV28	.	.	TRBJ1-1	CASSPPYRGEAFF	TGTGCCAGCAGTCCGCCTTATAGGGGTGAAGCTTTCTTT
TRBV27	.	.	TRBJ2-2	CASSLIGGRHGELFF	TGTGCCAGCAGTTTAATCGGGGGAAGACACGGGGAGCTGTTTTTT
TRBV7-2	.	.	TRBJ2-2	CASSPRTGELFF	TGTGCCAGCAGCCCCCGCACCGGGGAGCTGTTTTTT
TRBV19	.	.	TRBJ1-2	CASSMLTGPNYGYTF	TGTGCCAGTAGTATGCTGACAGGTCCCAACTATGGCTACACCTTC
TRBV6-6	TRBD1	.	TRBJ1-2	CASSRDSGYTF	TGTGCCAGCAGTAGGGACAGTGGCTACACCTTC
TRBV7-3	.	.	TRBJ2-2	CASSALGGELFF	TGTGCCAGCAGCGCGCTAGGAGGGGAGCTGTTTTTT
TRBV9	.	.	TRBJ2-1	CASSASRADNFNEQFF	TGTGCCAGCAGCGCCTCTAGGGCGGACAATTTCAATGAGCAGTTCTTC
TRBV6-2/TRBV6-3	TRBD2	.	TRBJ2-1	CASSWTRFNEQFF	TGTGCCAGCAGTTGGACTAGATTCAATGAGCAGTTCTTC